This TCR beta chain comes out of a study of graft-versus-host responses after intestinal transplantation. Germline-derived CDR1 and CDR2 are MNHNS and SASEGT. J gave up 4 bases and V 2 bases, and 13 bases lay outside the gene matches. The CDR3 length is 17 residues. The repertoire was sequenced with immunoSEQ multiplex PCR; TCRdb's copy has only in-frame clones and lacks some. The table records 25,000 to 35,000 clones, 87% of them present only once. Sequenced here: PBMCs, sampled about 15 months after intestinal transplantation. The chain joins TRBV6-1 to TRBJ1-2; 7 bases agree with TRBD1. The source is a human patient who received an intestinal transplant, so some T cells may come from the graft donor. CDR3 protein: CASSEKDRDRYRYGYTF. The DNA of the CDR3 is TGTGCCAGCAGTGAAAAAGACCGGGACAGATATCGCTATGGCTACACCTTC.